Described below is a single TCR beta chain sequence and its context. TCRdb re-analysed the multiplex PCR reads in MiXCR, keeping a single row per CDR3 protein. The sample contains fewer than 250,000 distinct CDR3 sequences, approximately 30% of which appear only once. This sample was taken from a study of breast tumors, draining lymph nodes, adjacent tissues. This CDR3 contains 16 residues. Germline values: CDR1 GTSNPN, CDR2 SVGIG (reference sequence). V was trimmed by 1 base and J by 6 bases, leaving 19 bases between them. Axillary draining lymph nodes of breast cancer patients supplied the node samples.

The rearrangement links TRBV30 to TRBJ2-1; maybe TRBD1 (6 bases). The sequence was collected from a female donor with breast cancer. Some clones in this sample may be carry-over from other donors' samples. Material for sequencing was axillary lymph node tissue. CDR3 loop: CAWSGAKGVRGNEQFF. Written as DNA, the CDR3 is TGTGCCTGGAGTGGGGCCAAGGGGGTCAGGGGCAATGAGCAGTTCTTC. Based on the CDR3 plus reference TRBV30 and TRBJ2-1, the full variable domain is SQTIHQWPATLVQPVGSPLSLECTVEGTSNPNLYWYRQAAGRGLQLLFYSVGIGQISSEVPQNLSASRPQDRQFILSSKKLLLSDSGFYLCAWSGAKGVRGNEQFFGPGTRLTVL.